The rows below give T cell receptor beta chains drawn from one sample of a study of Graves' ophthalmopathy and Graves' hyperthyroidism. TCRdb called the multiplex PCR reads again in MiXCR, with one record for every CDR3 protein. The data contain just over 600,000 distinct CDR3 sequences, over 20% of them singletons. The sequencing sample was made of peripheral blood. The origin of the receptors is a woman under 30 with stable Graves' hyperthyroidism. Some clones in this sample may be carry-over from other donors' samples. Both conserved end residues are part of each CDR3.

TRBV20-1	TRBJ2-2	CSARGRGGTGELCF
TRBV11-1	TRBJ1-1	CASSPDRGSTEAFF
TRBV18	TRBJ2-7	CASSPRQGEQYF
TRBV9	TRBJ2-5	CASTLAGAHQETQYF
TRBV6-1	TRBJ1-2	CASCNRTGLYGYTF
TRBV2	TRBJ1-6	CASSEVHYYNSPLHF
TRBV18	TRBJ1-5	CASSPGSLSNQPQHF
TRBV20-1	TRBJ2-2	CSARDQTSVTGELFF
TRBV7-2	TRBJ1-2	CASSPIQPGLGGPGYTF
TRBV5-1	TRBJ2-5	CASSETSGKGQETQYF
TRBV6-1	TRBJ2-7	CASSEEPEQYF
TRBV6-5	TRBJ1-2	CASSYQQGGYGYTF
TRBV6-1	TRBJ2-7	CASSSQGLGGYEQYF
TRBV4-1	TRBJ2-2	CASSPFERGNTGELFF
TRBV20-1	TRBJ1-5	CSAQGGENQPQHF
TRBV27	TRBJ2-5	CASSSSTGAQETQYF
TRBV5-1	TRBJ1-2	CASSLFYGANYGYTF
TRBV25-1	TRBJ1-1	CASVRQEGIVHTEAFF
TRBV19	TRBJ2-4	CASSPEGTGLAKNIQYF
TRBV12-3/TRBV12-4	TRBJ1-1	CASSFPQGGTEAFF
TRBV12-3/TRBV12-4	TRBJ1-6	CASIAGTDNNSPLHF
TRBV28	TRBJ1-2	CASSDMNRARGYTF
TRBV28	TRBJ2-2	CASRRTGITGELFF